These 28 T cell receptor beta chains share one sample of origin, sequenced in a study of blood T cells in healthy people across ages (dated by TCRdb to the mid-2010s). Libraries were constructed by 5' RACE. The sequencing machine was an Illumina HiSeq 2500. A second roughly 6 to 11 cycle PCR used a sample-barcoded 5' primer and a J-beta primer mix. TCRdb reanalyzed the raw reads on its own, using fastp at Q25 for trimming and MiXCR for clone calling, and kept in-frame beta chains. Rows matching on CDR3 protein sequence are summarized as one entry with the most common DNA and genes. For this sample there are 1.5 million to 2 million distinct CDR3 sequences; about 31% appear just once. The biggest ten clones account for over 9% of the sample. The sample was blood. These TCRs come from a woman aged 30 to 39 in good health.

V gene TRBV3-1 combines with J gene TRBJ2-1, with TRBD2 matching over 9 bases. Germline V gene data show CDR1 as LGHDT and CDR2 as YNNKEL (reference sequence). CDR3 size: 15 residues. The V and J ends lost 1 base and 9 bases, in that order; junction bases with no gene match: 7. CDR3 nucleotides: TGTGCCAGCAGCCAAGCCCTGCTAGCGGGAAGTGAGCAGTTCTTC. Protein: CASSQALLAGSEQFF.

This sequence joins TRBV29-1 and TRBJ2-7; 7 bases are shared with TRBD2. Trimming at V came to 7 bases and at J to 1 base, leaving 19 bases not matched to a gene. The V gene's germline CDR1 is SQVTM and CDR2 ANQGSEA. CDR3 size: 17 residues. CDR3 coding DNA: TGCAGCGCAGAGCTAGCGGAGCCCACCCTGGGTTCCTACGAGCAGTACTTC. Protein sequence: CSAELAEPTLGSYEQYF.

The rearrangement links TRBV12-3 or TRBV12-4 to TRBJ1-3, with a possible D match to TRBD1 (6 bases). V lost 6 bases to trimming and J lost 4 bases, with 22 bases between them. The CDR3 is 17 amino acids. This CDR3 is CASRSRDLLQGGNTIYF. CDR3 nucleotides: TGTGCCAGCAGGAGCAGGGACCTCCTCCAGGGGGGAAACACCATATATTTT.

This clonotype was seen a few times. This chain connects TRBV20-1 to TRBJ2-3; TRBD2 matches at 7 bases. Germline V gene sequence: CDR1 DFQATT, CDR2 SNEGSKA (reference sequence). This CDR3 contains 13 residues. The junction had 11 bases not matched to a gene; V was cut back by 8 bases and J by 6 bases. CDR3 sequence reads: CSTSGGPGDTQYF. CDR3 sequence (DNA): TGCAGTACCTCGGGGGGACCAGGGGATACGCAGTATTTT.

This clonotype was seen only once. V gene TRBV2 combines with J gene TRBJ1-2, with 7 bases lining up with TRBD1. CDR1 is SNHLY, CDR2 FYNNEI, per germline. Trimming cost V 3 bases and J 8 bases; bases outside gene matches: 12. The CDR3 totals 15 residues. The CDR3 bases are TGTGCCAGCAGTGAGGGACAGAGCCTAGGTGGGGGCTACACCTTC. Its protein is CASSEGQSLGGGYTF. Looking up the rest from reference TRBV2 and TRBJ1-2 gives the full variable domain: EPEVTQTPSHQVTQMGQEVILRCVPISNHLYFYWYRQILGQKVEFLVSFYNNEISEKSEIFDDQFSVERPDGSNFTLKIRSTKLEDSAMYFCASSEGQSLGGGYTFGSGTRLTVV.

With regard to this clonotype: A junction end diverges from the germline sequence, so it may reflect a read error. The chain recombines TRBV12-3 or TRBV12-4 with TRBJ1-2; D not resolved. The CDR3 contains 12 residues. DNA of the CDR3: TGTGCCGGCAGTTTTACCGGGGATGGCTACACCTTC. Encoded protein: CAGSFTGDGYTF.

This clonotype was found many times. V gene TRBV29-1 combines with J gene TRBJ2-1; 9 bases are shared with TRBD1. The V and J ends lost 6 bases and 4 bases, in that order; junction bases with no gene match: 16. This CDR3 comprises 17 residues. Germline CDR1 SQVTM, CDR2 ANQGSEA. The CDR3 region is CSVVPLGTGKTYNEQFF. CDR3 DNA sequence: TGCAGCGTGGTCCCCTTAGGGACAGGGAAGACTTACAATGAGCAGTTCTTC.

The CDR3 DNA is TGTGCCATCAGTGAATTCCGGGACAGGGTTAACCGCTACGAGCAGTACTTC. Translation: CAISEFRDRVNRYEQYF. The chain carries TRBV10-3 and TRBJ2-7; 9 nucleotides line up with TRBD1. Looked up from germline, CDR1 is ENHRY and CDR2 is SYGVKD. With V trimmed by 3 bases and J by 3 bases, 12 bases remained unmatched. The CDR3 length is 17 residues.

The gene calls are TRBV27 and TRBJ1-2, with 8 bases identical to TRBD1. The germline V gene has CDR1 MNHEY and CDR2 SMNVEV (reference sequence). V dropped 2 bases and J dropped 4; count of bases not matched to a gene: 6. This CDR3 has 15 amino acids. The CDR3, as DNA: TGTGCCAGCAGTTTAGGCAGGGGGCAGGTCTATGGCTACACCTTC. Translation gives CASSLGRGQVYGYTF.

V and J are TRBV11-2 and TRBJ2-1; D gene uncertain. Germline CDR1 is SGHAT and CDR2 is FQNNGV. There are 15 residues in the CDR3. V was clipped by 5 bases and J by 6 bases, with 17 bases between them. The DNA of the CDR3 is TGTGCCAGCAGCCTCGAATTCACCGTGTCCAATGAGCAGTTCTTC. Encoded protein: CASSLEFTVSNEQFF.

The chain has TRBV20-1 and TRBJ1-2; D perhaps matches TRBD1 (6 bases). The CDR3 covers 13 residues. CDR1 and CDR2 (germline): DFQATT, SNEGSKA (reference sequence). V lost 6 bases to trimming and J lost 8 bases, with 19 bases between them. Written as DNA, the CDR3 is TGCAGTGCCCCTAACCCGGGGGCGATCGGCTACACCTTC. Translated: CSAPNPGAIGYTF.

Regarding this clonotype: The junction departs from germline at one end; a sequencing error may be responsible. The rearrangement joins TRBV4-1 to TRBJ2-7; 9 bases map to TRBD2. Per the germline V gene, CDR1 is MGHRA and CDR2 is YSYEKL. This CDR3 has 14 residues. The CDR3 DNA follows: TGCGCCTGCAGCCAGGCTAGCGGGACCTACGAGCAGTACTTC. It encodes CACSQASGTYEQYF.

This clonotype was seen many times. The CDR3 loop is CASSLGQGRSSDTQYF. The CDR3 nucleotides read TGTGCCAGCAGCCTAGGACAGGGACGGTCCTCAGATACGCAGTATTTT. The genes are TRBV7-6 and TRBJ2-3; 8 bases are a match to TRBD1. The junction had 11 bases not matched to a gene; V was cut back by 5 bases and J by 4 bases. The CDR3 is 16 residues long. Germline CDR1 reads SGHVS; CDR2 reads FNYEAQ.

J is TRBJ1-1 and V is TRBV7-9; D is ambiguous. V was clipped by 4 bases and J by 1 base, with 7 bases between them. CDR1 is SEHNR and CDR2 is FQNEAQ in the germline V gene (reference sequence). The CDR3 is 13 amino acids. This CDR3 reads CASSSEKNTEAFF. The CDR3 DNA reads TGTGCCAGCAGCTCCGAAAAGAACACTGAAGCTTTCTTT.

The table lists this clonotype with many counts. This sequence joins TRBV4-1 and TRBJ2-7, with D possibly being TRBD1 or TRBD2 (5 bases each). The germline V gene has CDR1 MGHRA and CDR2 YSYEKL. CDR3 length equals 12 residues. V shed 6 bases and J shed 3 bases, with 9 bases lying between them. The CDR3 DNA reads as TGCGCCAGCAGGGGGGACGGCTACGAGCAGTACTTC. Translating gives CASRGDGYEQYF.

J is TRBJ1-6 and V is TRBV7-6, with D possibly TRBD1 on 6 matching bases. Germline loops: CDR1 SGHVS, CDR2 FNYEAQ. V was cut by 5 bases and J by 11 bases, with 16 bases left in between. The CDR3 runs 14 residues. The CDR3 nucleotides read TGTGCCAGCAGCCTAGACAGGCCACCGGCACCCCTCCACTTT. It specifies CASSLDRPPAPLHF. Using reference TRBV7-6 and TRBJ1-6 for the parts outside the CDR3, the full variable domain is GAGVSQSPRYKVTKRGQDVALRCDPISGHVSLYWYRQALGQGPEFLTYFNYEAQQDKSGLPNDRFSAERPEGSISTLTIQRTEQRDSAMYRCASSLDRPPAPLHFGNGTRLTVT.

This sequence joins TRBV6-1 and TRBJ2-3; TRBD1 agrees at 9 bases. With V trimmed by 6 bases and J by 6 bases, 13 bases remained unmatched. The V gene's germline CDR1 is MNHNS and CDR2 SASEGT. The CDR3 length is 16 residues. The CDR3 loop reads CASSLLRGQGCDTQYF. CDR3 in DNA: TGTGCCAGCAGCCTTCTACGGGGACAGGGTTGTGATACGCAGTATTTT.

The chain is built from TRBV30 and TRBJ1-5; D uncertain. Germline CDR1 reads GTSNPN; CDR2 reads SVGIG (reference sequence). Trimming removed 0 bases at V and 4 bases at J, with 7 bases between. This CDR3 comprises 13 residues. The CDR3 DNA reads TGTGCCTGGAGTGTTGAGGGAAATCAGCCCCAGCATTTT. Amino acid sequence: CAWSVEGNQPQHF.

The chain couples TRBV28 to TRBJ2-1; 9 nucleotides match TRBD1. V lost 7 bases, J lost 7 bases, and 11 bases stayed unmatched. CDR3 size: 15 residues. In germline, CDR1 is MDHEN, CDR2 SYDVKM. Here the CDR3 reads CASNPGWDRDNEQFF. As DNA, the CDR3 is TGTGCCAGCAACCCGGGTTGGGACAGGGATAATGAGCAGTTCTTC.

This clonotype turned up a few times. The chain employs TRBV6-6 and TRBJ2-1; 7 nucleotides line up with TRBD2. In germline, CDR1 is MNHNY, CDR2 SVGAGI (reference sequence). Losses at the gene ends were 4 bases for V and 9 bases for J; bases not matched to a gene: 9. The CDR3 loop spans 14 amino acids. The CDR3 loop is CASSSRTQRGEQFF. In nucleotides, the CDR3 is TGTGCCAGCAGTTCCCGGACCCAGCGGGGTGAGCAGTTCTTC.

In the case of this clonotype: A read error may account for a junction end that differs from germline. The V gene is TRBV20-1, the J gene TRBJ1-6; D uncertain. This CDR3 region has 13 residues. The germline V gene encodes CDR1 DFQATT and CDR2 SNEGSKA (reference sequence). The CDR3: CSAETSYNSPLHF. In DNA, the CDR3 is TGCAGTGCAGAGACATCCTATAATTCGCCCCTCCACTTT.

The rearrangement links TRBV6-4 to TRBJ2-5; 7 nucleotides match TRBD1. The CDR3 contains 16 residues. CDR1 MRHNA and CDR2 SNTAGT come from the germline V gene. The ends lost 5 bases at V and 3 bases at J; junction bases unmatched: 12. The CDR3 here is CASSQSPTGKEETQYF. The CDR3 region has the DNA TGTGCCAGCAGTCAATCCCCGACAGGGAAGGAAGAGACCCAGTACTTC.

CDR3 nucleotide sequence: TGTGCCAGCAGCTTAGCGGACCATTTCGGGAGAGACACCTACGAGCAGTACTTC. It specifies CASSLADHFGRDTYEQYF. The chain combines TRBV7-8 with TRBJ2-7, with D possibly TRBD2 on 6 matching bases. Deletions cut 0 bases from V and 2 bases from J, with 20 bases between. The CDR3 length is 18 residues. Germline CDR1 and CDR2: SGHVS and FQNEAQ. Combining the CDR3 with reference TRBV7-8 and TRBJ2-7 gives the whole variable domain GAGVSQSPRYKVAKRGQDVALRCDPISGHVSLFWYQQALGQGPEFLTYFQNEAQLDKSGLPSDRFFAERPEGSVSTLKIQRTQQEDSAVYLCASSLADHFGRDTYEQYFGPGTRLTVT.

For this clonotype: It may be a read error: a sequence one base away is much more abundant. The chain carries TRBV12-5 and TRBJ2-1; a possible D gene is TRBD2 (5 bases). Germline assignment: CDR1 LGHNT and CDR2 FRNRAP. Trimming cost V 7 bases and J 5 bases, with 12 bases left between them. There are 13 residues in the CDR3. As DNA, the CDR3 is TGTGCTAGTGCCAATAGCGACCACAATGAGCAGTTCTTC. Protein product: CASANSDHNEQFF.

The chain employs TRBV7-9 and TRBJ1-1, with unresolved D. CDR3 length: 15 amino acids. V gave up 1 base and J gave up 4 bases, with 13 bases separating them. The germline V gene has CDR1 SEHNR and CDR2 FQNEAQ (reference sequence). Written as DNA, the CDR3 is TGTGCCAGCAGCTTAGGTCCAGGATTAACCACTGAAGCTTTCTTT. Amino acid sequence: CASSLGPGLTTEAFF.

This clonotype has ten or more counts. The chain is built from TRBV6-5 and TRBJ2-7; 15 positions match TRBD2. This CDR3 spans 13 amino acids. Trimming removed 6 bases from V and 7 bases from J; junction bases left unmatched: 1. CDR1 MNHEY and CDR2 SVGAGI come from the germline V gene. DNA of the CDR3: TGTGCCAGCAGGGGACTAGCGGGAGGTGAGCAGTACTTC. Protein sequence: CASRGLAGGEQYF.

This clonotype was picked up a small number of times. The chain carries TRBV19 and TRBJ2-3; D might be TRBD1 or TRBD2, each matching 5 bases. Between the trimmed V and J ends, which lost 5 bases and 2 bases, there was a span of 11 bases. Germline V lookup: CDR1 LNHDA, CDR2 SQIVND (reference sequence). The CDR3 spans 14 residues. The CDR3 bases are TGTGCCAGTAGTGGGGGTAGCCTCACAGATACGCAGTATTTT. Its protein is CASSGGSLTDTQYF.

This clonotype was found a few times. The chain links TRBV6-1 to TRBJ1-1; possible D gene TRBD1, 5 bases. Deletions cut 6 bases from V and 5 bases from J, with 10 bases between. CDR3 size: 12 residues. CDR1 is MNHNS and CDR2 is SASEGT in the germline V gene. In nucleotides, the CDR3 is TGTGCCAGCAGATGGGGGTTGACTGAAGCTTTCTTT. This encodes CASRWGLTEAFF.